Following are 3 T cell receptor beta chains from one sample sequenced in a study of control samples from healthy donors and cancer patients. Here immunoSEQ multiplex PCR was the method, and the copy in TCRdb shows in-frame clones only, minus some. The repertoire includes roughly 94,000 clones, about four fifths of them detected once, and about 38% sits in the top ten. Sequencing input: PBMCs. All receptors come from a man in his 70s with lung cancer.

The CDR3 protein is CASSKGTGIYNEQFF. The CDR3, as DNA: TGTGCCAGCAGCAAAGGGACGGGAATCTACAATGAGCAGTTCTTC. The rearrangement joins TRBV14 to TRBJ2-1, with D perhaps matching TRBD1 or TRBD2 (5 bases each). The CDR3 spans 15 residues. Germline loops: CDR1 SGHDN, CDR2 FVKESK. The ends were cut back, 5 bases at V and 3 bases at J, with 14 bases in the middle.

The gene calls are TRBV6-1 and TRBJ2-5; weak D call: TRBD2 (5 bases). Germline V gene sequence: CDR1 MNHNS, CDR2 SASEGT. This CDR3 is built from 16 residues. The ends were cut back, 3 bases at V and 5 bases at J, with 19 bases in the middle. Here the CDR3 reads CASSDQRATPEETQYF. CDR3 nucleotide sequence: TGTGCCAGCAGTGACCAGAGGGCCACCCCGGAGGAGACCCAGTACTTC.

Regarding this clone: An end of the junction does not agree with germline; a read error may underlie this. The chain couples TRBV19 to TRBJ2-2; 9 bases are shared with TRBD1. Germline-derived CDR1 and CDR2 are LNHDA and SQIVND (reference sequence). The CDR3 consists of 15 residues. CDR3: CASRIGQGRAGELFF. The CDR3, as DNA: TGTGCCAGTAGGATAGGACAGGGGCGGGCCGGGGAGCTGTTTTTT.